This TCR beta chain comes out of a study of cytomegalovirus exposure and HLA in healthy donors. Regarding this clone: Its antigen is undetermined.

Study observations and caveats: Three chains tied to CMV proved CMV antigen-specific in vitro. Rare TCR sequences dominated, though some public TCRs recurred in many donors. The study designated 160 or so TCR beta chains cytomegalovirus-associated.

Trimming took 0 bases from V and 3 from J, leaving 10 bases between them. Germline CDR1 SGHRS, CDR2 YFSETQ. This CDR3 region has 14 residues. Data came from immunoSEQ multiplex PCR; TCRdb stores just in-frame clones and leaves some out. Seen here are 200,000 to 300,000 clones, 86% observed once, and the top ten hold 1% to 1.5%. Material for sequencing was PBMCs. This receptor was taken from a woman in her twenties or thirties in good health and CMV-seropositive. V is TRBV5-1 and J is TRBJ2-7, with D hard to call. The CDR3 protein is CASSLGPLYYEQYF. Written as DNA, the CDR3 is TGCGCCAGCAGCTTGGGGCCCTTATACTACGAGCAGTACTTC.